Reported below is one T cell receptor (beta chain). The junction differs from germline at one of its ends, possibly a read error. Three rounds of nested PCR, following a modified ARM-PCR protocol, produced the TCRbeta library. TCRdb re-called the multiplex PCR reads with MiXCR, one entry per CDR3 protein. Of 110,000 or so distinct CDR3 sequences listed, roughly 73% are singletons. This CDR3 spans 14 amino acids. Germline V gene lookup returns CDR1 SGHAT and CDR2 FQNNGV. This sample was included in a study of tumor and adjacent non-tumor tissue in lung cancer. About the study: Aged 31 to 76 years, patients included roughly 10 men and several women with stage I to III disease.

The template was RNA from unsorted bulk tissue. The source is a woman in her sixties with non-small cell lung cancer. The chain employs TRBV11-2 and TRBJ2-3; 8 bases line up with TRBD1. Sequencing used lung tumor tissue. The CDR3 loop is CASSLDRGSGTLYF. The DNA of the CDR3 is TGTGCCAGCAGCCTAGACAGGGGATCGGGTACGCTGTATTTT.